This T cell receptor beta chain was sequenced in a study of T cells after somatic rescue of genetic block (dated by TCRdb to 2020 to 2021). Concerning the study at large: The study assessed how robust, over the long term, a T-cell system was when the system had developed through somatic rescue of a genetic block in T-cell development.

The germline ends are 6 bases apart after V is trimmed by 3 bases and J by 4 bases. CDR3 length: 11 amino acids, cysteine to phenylalanine. Only the CDR3 region is kept as DNA, spanning 33 bases read in frame from base 1. The germline V gene (reference sequence) supplies CDR1 DFQATT and CDR2 SNEGSKA. In the case of this clone: Its antigen remains unidentified. No per-base quality is available; no much larger clone lies one base away.

Libraries were built with the immunoSEQ multiplex PCR assay. TCRdb stores this immuneACCESS table with in-frame sequences only. Part of the clones is absent; in the studies checked, under half of the shortfall reflects unresolved V genes, and no reason is known for the rest. Recorded for this sample are about 120,000 clones; over 80% of them occurred a single time. The biggest ten clones account for over 1.1% of the sample. Sequencing input: peripheral blood mononuclear cells (PBMCs). The TCR sequence derives from a woman under 30. The chain couples TRBV20-1 to TRBJ2-5, with an unclear D gene assignment. In nucleotides, the sequence is TGCAGTGCTAGTTTCATAGAGACCCAGTACTTC. Translated, this gives CSASFIETQYF.